Sequencing of this TCR beta chain was carried out in a study of blood T cell repertoires in COVID-19. Generated by immunoSEQ multiplex PCR, the TCRdb table keeps only in-frame clones and is missing some. The sample records about 220,000 clones, roughly 87% being singletons. Sequencing was carried out using peripheral blood. The receptor comes from a man aged 35 to 55 with active or convalescent COVID-19.

The CDR3 loop reads CASSLSGTDYGYTF. In nucleotides, the CDR3 is TGTGCCAGCAGTTTATCCGGGACAGATTATGGCTACACCTTC. The genes are TRBV27 and TRBJ1-2; 7 bases map to TRBD1. After removal of 0 bases from V and 5 bases from J, the junction contained 3 bases not matched to a gene. The germline V gene encodes CDR1 MNHEY and CDR2 SMNVEV (reference sequence). The CDR3 covers 14 residues.